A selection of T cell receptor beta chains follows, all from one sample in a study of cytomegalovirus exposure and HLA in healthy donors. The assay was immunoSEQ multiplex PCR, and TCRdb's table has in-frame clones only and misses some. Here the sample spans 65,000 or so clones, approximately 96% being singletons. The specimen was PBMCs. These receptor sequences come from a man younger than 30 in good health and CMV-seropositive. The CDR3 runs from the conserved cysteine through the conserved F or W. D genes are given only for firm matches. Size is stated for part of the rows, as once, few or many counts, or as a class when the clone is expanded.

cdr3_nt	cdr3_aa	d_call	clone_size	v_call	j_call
TGTGCCAGCAGTCAAGAATCCAGGAACTCCTACGAGCAGTACTTC	CASSQESRNSYEQYF	-	-	TRBV7-2	TRBJ2-7
TGCGCCAGCAGCTTCGACAGGCTGAACGAGCAGTACTTC	CASSFDRLNEQYF	-	-	TRBV5-1	TRBJ2-7
TGTGCCAGCAGTTGGACAGGGGGTTCACCCCTCCACTTT	CASSWTGGSPLHF	TRBD1	-	TRBV6-6	TRBJ1-6
TGCGCCAGCAGCCAAGAATGGGCGGATACGCAGTATTTT	CASSQEWADTQYF	-	-	TRBV4-3	TRBJ2-3
TGTGCCATCAGTGCCGAACTAGCGGGAGCCGCCGGGGAGCTGTTTTTT	CAISAELAGAAGELFF	TRBD2	-	TRBV10-3	TRBJ2-2
TGTGCCAGCAGTTACTCCGCTAGCTCGGGATACGAGCAGTACTTC	CASSYSASSGYEQYF	-	-	TRBV6-5	TRBJ2-7
TGTGCCTGGAGTGTTCTTAGCGGGGGCTCTGGGGCCAACGTCCTGACTTTC	CAWSVLSGGSGANVLTF	TRBD2	-	TRBV30	TRBJ2-6
TGTGCCTGGAGGTTAGCGGGAGCGTACGAGCAGTACTTC	CAWRLAGAYEQYF	TRBD2	-	TRBV30	TRBJ2-7
TGTGCCAGCAGCCAAGACGCTAGCGGGGGGACGGAGACCCAGTACTTC	CASSQDASGGTETQYF	TRBD2	-	TRBV28	TRBJ2-5
TGCGCCAGCAGCCAAGAGGGCAATAGCAATCAGCCCCAGCATTTT	CASSQEGNSNQPQHF	-	-	TRBV4-1	TRBJ1-5
TGTGCCAGCTCCCCCCGGGACAGGGCTAACTATGGCTACACCTTC	CASSPRDRANYGYTF	TRBD1	-	TRBV27	TRBJ1-2
TGTGCCAGCAGCCAAACTGGGACAGGAACTAACTATGGCTACACCTTC	CASSQTGTGTNYGYTF	TRBD1	-	TRBV4-2	TRBJ1-2
TGTGCCAGCAGCAAGGAACTACAGGGTTGTTCACCCCTCCACTTT	CASSKELQGCSPLHF	-	-	TRBV21-1	TRBJ1-6
TGTGCCAGCAGCTTAGACGCCGAGTACGAGCAGTACTTC	CASSLDAEYEQYF	-	-	TRBV7-2	TRBJ2-7
TGTGCCAGCAGCTCATTCGGACTAGCGGGAGCCAGAGATACGCAGTATTTT	CASSSFGLAGARDTQYF	TRBD2	-	TRBV13	TRBJ2-3
TGTGCCAGCAGTTCGGGACAGGGAGCCCTCGAGCAGTACTTC	CASSSGQGALEQYF	TRBD1	-	TRBV5-6	TRBJ2-7
TGTGCCAGCAGCCCGCCTCAGCAGGGCCCCAGTGCTTTCTTT	CASSPPQQGPSAFF	-	once	TRBV9	TRBJ1-1
TGCAGCGTTGAGGAACAGGGGGCGAGTCCCAATGAGCAGTTCTTC	CSVEEQGASPNEQFF	TRBD1	-	TRBV29-1	TRBJ2-1
TGTGCCAGCAGACAGGGCGGTGGTAATGAAAAACTGTTTTTT	CASRQGGGNEKLFF	-	-	TRBV6-6	TRBJ1-4
TGTGCCACCGGCCAGGGAGGGAACACAGATACGCAGTATTTT	CATGQGGNTDTQYF	TRBD2	-	TRBV28	TRBJ2-3
TGTGCCAGCAGGCCGACAAGCTCTGGAAACACCATATATTTT	CASRPTSSGNTIYF	-	-	TRBV7-8	TRBJ1-3
TGTGCCAGCAGGAGAGGGAATGAGCAGTACTTC	CASRRGNEQYF	-	-	TRBV6-5	TRBJ2-7
TGTGCCAGCACCCACTTTTCGACAGGGTCTTACGAGCAGTACTTC	CASTHFSTGSYEQYF	TRBD1	-	TRBV6-5	TRBJ2-7
TGTGCCAGCACCTCACCTCAGGGGAAAAACTACGAGCAGTACTTC	CASTSPQGKNYEQYF	-	-	TRBV28	TRBJ2-7
TGTGCCAGCAGCCCAGCAAGCGGACAGGGGCCCCGCGAAAAACTGTTTTTT	CASSPASGQGPREKLFF	TRBD1	-	TRBV7-9	TRBJ1-4
TGTGCCAGTAGTGTTAGCGGAAGGGGCACCGGGGAGCTGTTTTTT	CASSVSGRGTGELFF	-	once	TRBV19	TRBJ2-2
TGCGCCAGCAGCACCGGGACAGTCAAGGGTGAGCAGTTCTTC	CASSTGTVKGEQFF	TRBD1	-	TRBV10-1	TRBJ2-1
TGTGCCAGCAGTATTAGCGGGGAAACCGGGGAGCTGTTTTTT	CASSISGETGELFF	TRBD2	-	TRBV6-5	TRBJ2-2
TGTGCCAGCAGCTTAAAAAGGTCAGGGGATCTCAACAAAGCTTTCTTT	CASSLKRSGDLNKAFF	-	-	TRBV13	TRBJ1-1
TGTGCCAGCAGCGCCTATTATGACAATGAGCAGTTCTTC	CASSAYYDNEQFF	-	-	TRBV7-2	TRBJ2-1
TGTGCCAGCAGTCAGGGCCCCCGGGTGTGGTACTTC	CASSQGPRVWYF	-	once	TRBV28	TRBJ2-4
TGTGCCAGCAGGTCTCTAGCGGGGAAATCCTACAATGAGCAGTTCTTC	CASRSLAGKSYNEQFF	TRBD2	-	TRBV11-2	TRBJ2-1
TGTGCCAGCAGAGAGGGGGGGGACACTGAAGCTTTCTTT	CASREGGDTEAFF	-	-	TRBV21-1	TRBJ1-1
TGCGCCAGCAGCCAGGGGACTAGCGGGATATACAATGAGCAGTTCTTC	CASSQGTSGIYNEQFF	TRBD2	once	TRBV4-1	TRBJ2-1
TGTGCCAGCAGCCCCCGACAGGGGGGAGATGGAAACACCATATATTTT	CASSPRQGGDGNTIYF	TRBD1	-	TRBV7-2	TRBJ1-3
TGTGCCAGCAGTGAGGGACTAGCGGGCTACAATGAGCAGTTCTTC	CASSEGLAGYNEQFF	TRBD2	-	TRBV2	TRBJ2-1
TGTGCCAGCAGCCAAGACAAAAGGGGGTCACCTTTTTCTTACAATGAGCAGTTCTTC	CASSQDKRGSPFSYNEQFF	-	-	TRBV4-2	TRBJ2-1
TGTGCCAGCAGCTCACAGGGGGTGAATGAAAAACTGTTTTTT	CASSSQGVNEKLFF	TRBD1	-	TRBV5-8	TRBJ1-4
TGTGCCAGCAGCTTGTACGGGGATGCATCCGAGCAGTACTTC	CASSLYGDASEQYF	-	once	TRBV7-9	TRBJ2-7
TGTGCCAGCAGCTTGACAGGGGTAGGGCAGCCCCAGCATTTT	CASSLTGVGQPQHF	TRBD1	-	TRBV5-6	TRBJ1-5
TGTGCCAGCGGGCACAGGGTTATACGAGAGACCCAGTACTTC	CASGHRVIRETQYF	-	-	TRBV5-8	TRBJ2-5
TGTGCCTGGAGTGTCGGACAGGGGAGCGAAAAACTGTTTTTT	CAWSVGQGSEKLFF	TRBD1	-	TRBV30	TRBJ1-4
TGTGCCAGCTCACCACTGGACAGGGACACTGAAGCTTTCTTT	CASSPLDRDTEAFF	TRBD1	-	TRBV18	TRBJ1-1
TGTGCCAGCAGTCCGACAGGGTCCCCGCTAGCCAAAAACATTCAGTACTTC	CASSPTGSPLAKNIQYF	TRBD1	-	TRBV9	TRBJ2-4
TGTGCCACCACCCGGGACAGGGGGGGGTACGAGCAGTACTTC	CATTRDRGGYEQYF	TRBD1	-	TRBV15	TRBJ2-7
TGCGCCAGCAGGGAGACAGCCGGGGAGCTGTTTTTT	CASRETAGELFF	-	-	TRBV4-1	TRBJ2-2
TGTGCCAGCAGTACCGGTTACTATAATTCACCCCTCCACTTT	CASSTGYYNSPLHF	-	-	TRBV28	TRBJ1-6
TGCGCCAGCAGCCAAGCCGGGTATGGCTACACCTTC	CASSQAGYGYTF	-	few	TRBV4-1	TRBJ1-2
TGTGCCAGCAGTGAAGACACTAGCGGGAGTCGAGAGACCCAGTACTTC	CASSEDTSGSRETQYF	TRBD2	-	TRBV6-1	TRBJ2-5
TGTGCCAGCAGTCCAGCGACAGGGGGCGGCTCTGAAGCTTTCTTT	CASSPATGGGSEAFF	TRBD1	-	TRBV28	TRBJ1-1
TGTGCCAGCAGTTTACAGGGGGCGTCCAACTATGGCTACACCTTC	CASSLQGASNYGYTF	TRBD1	-	TRBV6-6	TRBJ1-2
TGTGCCAGCAGCGTATATGGGAGGGGGGAAGAGACCCAGTACTTC	CASSVYGRGEETQYF	-	-	TRBV9	TRBJ2-5